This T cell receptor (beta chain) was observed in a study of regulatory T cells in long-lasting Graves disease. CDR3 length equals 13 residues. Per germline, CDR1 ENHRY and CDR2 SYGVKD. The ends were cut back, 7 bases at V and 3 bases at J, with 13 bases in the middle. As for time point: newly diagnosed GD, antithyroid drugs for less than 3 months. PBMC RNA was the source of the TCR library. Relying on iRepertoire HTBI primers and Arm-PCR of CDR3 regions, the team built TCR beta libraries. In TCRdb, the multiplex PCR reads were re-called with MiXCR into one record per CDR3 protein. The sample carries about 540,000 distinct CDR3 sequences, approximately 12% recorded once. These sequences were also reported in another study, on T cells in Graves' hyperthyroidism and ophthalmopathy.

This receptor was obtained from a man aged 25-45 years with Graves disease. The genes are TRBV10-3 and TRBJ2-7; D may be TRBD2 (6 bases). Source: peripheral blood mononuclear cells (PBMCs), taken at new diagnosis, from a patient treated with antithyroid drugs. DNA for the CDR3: TGTGCCATCACCCTAGGGGACTTCTACGAGCAGTACTTC. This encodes CAITLGDFYEQYF.